A selection of T cell receptor beta chains follows, all from one sample in a study of T-cell reconstitution after alpha-beta-depleted transplantation in children. In TCRdb, the PCR reads were re-called with MiXCR into one record per CDR3 protein. Of around 960,000 distinct CDR3 sequences in the sample, less than 30% were seen once. The sample consisted of PBMCs, mostly from graft donor cells, taken 360 days after TCRalphabeta/CD19-depleted stem cell transplant. The receptors come from a boy in the first two years of life who had a stem cell transplant for SCID, so the T cells may come from the graft donor. Each CDR3 is given with its conserved first and last residue. D genes are given only for firm matches. Only part of the rows carry a size: once, few, many, or a class if the clone is expanded.

size,V,J,D,CDR3,DNA
few,TRBV6-5,TRBJ2-1,TRBD1,CASSRDRDDEQFF,TGTGCCAGCAGCCGAGACAGGGACGATGAGCAGTTCTTC
few,TRBV12-3/TRBV12-4,TRBJ2-1,-,CASRSLGGATYNEQFF,TGTGCCAGCAGGTCCCTAGGGGGGGCCACCTACAATGAGCAGTTCTTC
-,TRBV15,TRBJ1-6,TRBD1,CATSRGTGTDNSPLHF,TGTGCCACCAGCAGAGGAACCGGGACAGATAATTCACCCCTCCACTTT
-,TRBV2,TRBJ2-5,-,CASSESQGLETQYF,TGTGCCAGCAGTGAAAGTCAGGGATTGGAGACCCAGTACTTC
few,TRBV20-1,TRBJ2-7,-,CSARQQTYEQYF,TGCAGTGCTAGACAGCAAACCTACGAGCAGTACTTC
-,TRBV12-3/TRBV12-4,TRBJ1-4,-,CASSRPPTKLEKLFF,TGTGCCAGCAGTCGCCCCCCGACGAAGTTGGAAAAACTGTTTTTT
once,TRBV28,TRBJ2-3,TRBD2,CASSGGGTTDTQYF,TGTGCCAGCAGTGGCGGGGGAACCACAGATACGCAGTATTTT
-,TRBV4-1,TRBJ2-1,-,CASSHGVNEQFF,TGCGCCAGCAGCCATGGAGTAAATGAGCAGTTCTTC
few,TRBV29-1,TRBJ2-2,-,CSVDSSNTGELFF,TGCAGCGTTGACTCCTCCAACACCGGGGAGCTGTTTTTT
-,TRBV7-9,TRBJ2-3,-,CASSDGLGTDTQYF,TGTGCCAGCAGCGACGGCCTGGGCACAGATACGCAGTATTTT
-,TRBV10-2,TRBJ2-3,-,CASAWGDETDTQYF,TGCGCCAGCGCTTGGGGGGACGAGACAGATACGCAGTATTTT
-,TRBV20-1,TRBJ2-1,-,CSARAGPKYNEQFF,TGCAGTGCTAGAGCGGGACCGAAATACAATGAGCAGTTCTTC
-,TRBV29-1,TRBJ1-2,-,CSVESERFGYTF,TGCAGCGTTGAATCAGAACGTTTCGGCTACACCTTC
few,TRBV6-5,TRBJ2-2,-,CASSPDTTLSRAGELFF,TGTGCCAGCTCTCCAGACACTACTCTAAGCCGAGCCGGGGAGCTGTTTTTT
few,TRBV29-1,TRBJ2-5,-,CSVEIFGESGGETQYF,TGCAGCGTTGAAATTTTTGGGGAGAGTGGTGGAGAGACCCAGTACTTC
-,TRBV9,TRBJ2-7,TRBD1,CASSVGQVPPYEQYF,TGTGCCAGCAGCGTCGGACAGGTCCCTCCCTACGAGCAGTACTTC
-,TRBV20-1,TRBJ2-7,TRBD1,CSARYRGFEQYF,TGCAGTGCGCGATACAGGGGTTTCGAGCAGTACTTC
few,TRBV6-5,TRBJ2-6,-,CASSYPPGFPAGANVLTF,TGTGCCAGCAGTTACCCCCCAGGGTTCCCCGCTGGGGCCAACGTCCTGACTTTC
few,TRBV29-1,TRBJ2-5,-,CSVEYSSSQETQYF,TGCAGCGTTGAGTACAGTTCCTCCCAAGAGACCCAGTACTTC
-,TRBV2,TRBJ2-2,TRBD1,CASSLQGASSLNTGELFF,TGTGCCAGCAGTCTGCAGGGGGCATCCTCCCTGAACACCGGGGAGCTGTTTTTT
few,TRBV10-3,TRBJ2-1,TRBD1,CAISPRDSNNEQFF,TGTGCCATCAGCCCCCGGGACAGCAACAATGAGCAGTTCTTC
-,TRBV7-2,TRBJ2-3,-,CASSLQSLSTDTQYF,TGTGCCAGCAGCTTACAATCCTTGAGCACAGATACGCAGTATTTT
-,TRBV5-1,TRBJ1-1,-,CASSLVQMNTEAFF,TGTGCCAGCAGCCTCGTCCAGATGAACACTGAAGCTTTCTTT
-,TRBV12-3/TRBV12-4,TRBJ1-4,TRBD1,CASSTRQGRQKLFF,TGTGCCAGCAGTACAAGACAGGGGCGGCAAAAACTGTTTTTT
-,TRBV7-2,TRBJ2-1,-,CASSHPGRSLYNEQFF,TGTGCCAGCAGCCACCCGGGTAGAAGTCTATACAATGAGCAGTTCTTC
-,TRBV28,TRBJ2-5,-,CASTSAGIRETQYF,TGTGCCAGCACATCGGCGGGGATCAGAGAGACCCAGTACTTC
-,TRBV5-1,TRBJ2-7,-,CASSLVDSPYEQYF,TGCGCCAGCAGCTTGGTGGACAGTCCCTACGAGCAGTACTTC
-,TRBV3-1,TRBJ1-5,-,CASSQESGALPQHF,TGTGCCAGCAGCCAAGAGTCGGGGGCCCTGCCCCAGCATTTT
once,TRBV4-2,TRBJ2-7,-,CASSQGQEYEQYF,TGTGCCAGCAGCCAAGGACAGGAATACGAGCAGTACTTC
-,TRBV4-1,TRBJ1-1,-,CASSQYPHLGRLLNTEAFF,TGCGCCAGCAGCCAATACCCGCACTTGGGCAGGCTTCTGAACACTGAAGCTTTCTTT
few,TRBV6-6,TRBJ1-2,-,CASSLGLNYGYTF,TGTGCCAGCAGCCTAGGGCTAAACTATGGCTACACCTTC
-,TRBV18,TRBJ2-1,-,CASSPRQGGSYNEQFF,TGTGCCAGCTCACCACGGCAGGGGGGGTCCTACAATGAGCAGTTCTTC
-,TRBV12-3/TRBV12-4,TRBJ1-2,-,CASSLGAGGPPNYGYTF,TGTGCCAGCAGTTTAGGGGCTGGGGGGCCTCCTAACTATGGCTACACCTTC
few,TRBV20-1,TRBJ2-5,-,CSARPPETQYF,TGCAGTGCTAGGCCTCCAGAGACCCAGTACTTC
-,TRBV11-2,TRBJ2-5,-,CASSLVRGRKTQYF,TGTGCCAGCAGCTTAGTTCGGGGCAGGAAGACCCAGTACTTC
many,TRBV5-1,TRBJ2-3,-,CASSSSQFDTDTQYF,TGCGCCAGCAGCTCATCACAATTTGACACAGATACGCAGTATTTT
few,TRBV12-3/TRBV12-4,TRBJ1-2,-,CASSLWVSDGRAYGYTF,TGTGCCAGCAGTTTATGGGTATCCGATGGCAGGGCCTATGGCTACACCTTC
few,TRBV20-1,TRBJ1-5,-,CSARDSYSNQPQHF,TGCAGTGCTAGAGATAGCTATAGCAATCAGCCCCAGCATTTT
-,TRBV18,TRBJ1-6,TRBD1,CASSPGTGGNSPLHF,TGTGCCAGCTCCCCCGGGACAGGGGGGAATTCACCCCTCCACTTT
-,TRBV5-1,TRBJ1-4,-,CASSLSLVGEKLFF,TGCGCCAGCAGCTTGTCGTTAGTTGGAGAAAAACTGTTTTTT
-,TRBV4-1,TRBJ1-5,-,CASSQDGMGLSNQPQHF,TGCGCCAGCAGCCAAGATGGAATGGGCCTTAGCAATCAGCCCCAGCATTTT